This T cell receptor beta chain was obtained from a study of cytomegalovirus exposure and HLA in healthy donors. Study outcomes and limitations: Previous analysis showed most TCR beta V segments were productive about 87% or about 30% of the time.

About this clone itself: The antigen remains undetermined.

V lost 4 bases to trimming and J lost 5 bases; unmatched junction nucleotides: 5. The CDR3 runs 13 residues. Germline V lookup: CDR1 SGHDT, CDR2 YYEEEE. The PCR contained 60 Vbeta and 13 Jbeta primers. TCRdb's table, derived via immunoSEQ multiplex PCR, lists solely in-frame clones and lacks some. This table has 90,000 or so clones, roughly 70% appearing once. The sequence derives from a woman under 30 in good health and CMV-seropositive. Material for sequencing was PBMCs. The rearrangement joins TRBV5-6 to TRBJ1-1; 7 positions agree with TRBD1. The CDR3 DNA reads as TGTGCCAGCAGCCCCGACAGGGTAACTGAAGCTTTCTTT. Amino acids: CASSPDRVTEAFF.